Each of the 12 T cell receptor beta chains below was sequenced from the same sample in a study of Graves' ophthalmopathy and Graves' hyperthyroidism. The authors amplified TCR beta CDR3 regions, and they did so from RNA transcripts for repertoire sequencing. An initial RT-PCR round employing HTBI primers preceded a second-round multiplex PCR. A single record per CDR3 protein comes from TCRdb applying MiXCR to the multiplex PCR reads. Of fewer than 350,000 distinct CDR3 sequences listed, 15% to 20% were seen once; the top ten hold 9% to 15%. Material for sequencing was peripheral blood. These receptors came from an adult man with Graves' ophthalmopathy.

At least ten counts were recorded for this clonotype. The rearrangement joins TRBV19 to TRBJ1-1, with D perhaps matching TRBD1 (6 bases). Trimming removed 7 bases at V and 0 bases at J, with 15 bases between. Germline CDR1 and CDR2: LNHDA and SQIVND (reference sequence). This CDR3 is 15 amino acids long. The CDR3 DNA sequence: TGTGCCAGTACCAGATGGACAGCGATGAACACTGAAGCTTTCTTT. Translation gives CASTRWTAMNTEAFF. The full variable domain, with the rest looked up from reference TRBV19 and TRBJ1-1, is DGGITQSPKYLFRKEGQNVTLSCEQNLNHDAMYWYRQDPGQGLRLIYYSQIVNDFQKGDIAEGYSVSREKKESFPLTVTSAQKNPTAFYLCASTRWTAMNTEAFFGQGTRLTVV.

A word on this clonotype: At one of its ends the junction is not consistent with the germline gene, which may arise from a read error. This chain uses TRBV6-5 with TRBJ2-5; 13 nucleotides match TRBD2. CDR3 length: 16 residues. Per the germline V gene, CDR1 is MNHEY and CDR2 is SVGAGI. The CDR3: CASSWRTSGGQEPQYF. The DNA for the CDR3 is TGTGCCAGCAGTTGGCGGACTAGCGGGGGACAAGAGCCCCAGTACTTC.

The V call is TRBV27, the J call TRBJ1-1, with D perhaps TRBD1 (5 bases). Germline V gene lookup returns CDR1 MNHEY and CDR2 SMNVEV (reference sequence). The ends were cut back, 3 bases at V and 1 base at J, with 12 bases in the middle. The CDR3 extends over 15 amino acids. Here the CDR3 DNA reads TGTGCCAGCAGTTTCCCAGGGCTGGGGAACACTGAAGCTTTCTTT. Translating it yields CASSFPGLGNTEAFF.

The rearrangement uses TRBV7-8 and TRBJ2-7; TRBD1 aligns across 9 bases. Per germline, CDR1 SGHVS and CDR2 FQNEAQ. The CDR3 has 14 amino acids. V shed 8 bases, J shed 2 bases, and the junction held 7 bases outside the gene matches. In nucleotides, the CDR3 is TGTGCCAGCTCGGGACAGGGCAGACCCTACGAGCAGTACTTC. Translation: CASSGQGRPYEQYF.

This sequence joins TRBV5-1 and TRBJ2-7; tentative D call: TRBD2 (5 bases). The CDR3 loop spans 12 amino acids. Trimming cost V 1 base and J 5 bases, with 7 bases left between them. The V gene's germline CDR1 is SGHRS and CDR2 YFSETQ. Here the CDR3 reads CASSLYGDEQYF. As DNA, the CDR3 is TGCGCCAGCAGCTTGTACGGGGACGAGCAGTACTTC.

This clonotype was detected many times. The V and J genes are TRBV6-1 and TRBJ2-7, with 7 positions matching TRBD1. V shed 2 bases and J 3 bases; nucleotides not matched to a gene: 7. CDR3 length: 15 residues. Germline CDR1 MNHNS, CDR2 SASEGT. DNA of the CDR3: TGTGCCAGCAGTGAATCTAACAGGGGCTTCTACGAGCAGTACTTC. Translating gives CASSESNRGFYEQYF.

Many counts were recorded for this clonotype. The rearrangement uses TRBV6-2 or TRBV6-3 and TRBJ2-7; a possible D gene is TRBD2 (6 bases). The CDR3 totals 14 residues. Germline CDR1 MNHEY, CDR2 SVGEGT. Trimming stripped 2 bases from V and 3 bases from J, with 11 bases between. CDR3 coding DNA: TGTGCCAGCAGTTACGGCGGGACCAACTACGAGCAGTACTTC. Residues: CASSYGGTNYEQYF.

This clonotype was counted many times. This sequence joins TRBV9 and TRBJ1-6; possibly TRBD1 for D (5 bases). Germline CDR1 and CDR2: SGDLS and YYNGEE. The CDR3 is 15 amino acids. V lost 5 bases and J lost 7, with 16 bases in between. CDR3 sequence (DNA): TGTGCCAGCAGTGGTAGGTTGGGGGACAATTCACCCCTCCACTTT. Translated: CASSGRLGDNSPLHF.

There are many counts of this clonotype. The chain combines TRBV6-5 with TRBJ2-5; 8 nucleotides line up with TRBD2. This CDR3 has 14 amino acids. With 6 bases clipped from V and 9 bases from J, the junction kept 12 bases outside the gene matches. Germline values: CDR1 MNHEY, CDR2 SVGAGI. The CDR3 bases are TGTGCCAGCAGCACTAGCGGTCGGTCGTTGGCCCAGTACTTC. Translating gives CASSTSGRSLAQYF.

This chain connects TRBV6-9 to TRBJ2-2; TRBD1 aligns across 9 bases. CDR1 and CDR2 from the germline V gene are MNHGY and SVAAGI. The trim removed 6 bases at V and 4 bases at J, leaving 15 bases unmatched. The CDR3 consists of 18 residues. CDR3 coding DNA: TGTGCCAGCAGCCCCGCTATCCGACAGGGGGGACCCACCGGGGAGCTGTTTTTT. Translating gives CASSPAIRQGGPTGELFF.

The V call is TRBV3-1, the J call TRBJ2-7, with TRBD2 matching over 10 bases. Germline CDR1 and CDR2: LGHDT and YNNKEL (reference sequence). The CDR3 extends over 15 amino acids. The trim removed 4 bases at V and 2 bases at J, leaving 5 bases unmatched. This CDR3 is CASSPGTSATYEQYF. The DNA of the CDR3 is TGTGCCAGCAGCCCTGGGACTAGCGCTACCTACGAGCAGTACTTC.

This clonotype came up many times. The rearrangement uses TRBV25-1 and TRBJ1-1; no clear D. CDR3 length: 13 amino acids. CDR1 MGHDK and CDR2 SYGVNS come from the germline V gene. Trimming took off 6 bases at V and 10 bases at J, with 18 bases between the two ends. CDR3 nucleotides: TGTGCCAGCAGCGGCGCGGAGGGCCTCCGAGCTTTCTTT. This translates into CASSGAEGLRAFF.